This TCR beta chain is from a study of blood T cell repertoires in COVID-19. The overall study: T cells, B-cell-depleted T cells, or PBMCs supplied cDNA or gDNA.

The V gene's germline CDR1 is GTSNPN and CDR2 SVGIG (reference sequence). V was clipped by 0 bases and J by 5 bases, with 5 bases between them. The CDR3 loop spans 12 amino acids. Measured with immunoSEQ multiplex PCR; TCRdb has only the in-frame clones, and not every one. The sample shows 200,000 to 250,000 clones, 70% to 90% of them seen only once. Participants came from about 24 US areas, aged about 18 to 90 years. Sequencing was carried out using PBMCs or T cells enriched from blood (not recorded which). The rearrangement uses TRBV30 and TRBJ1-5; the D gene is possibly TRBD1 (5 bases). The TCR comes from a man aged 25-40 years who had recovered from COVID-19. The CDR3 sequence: CAWSVGHQPQHF. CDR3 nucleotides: TGTGCCTGGAGTGTGGGGCATCAGCCCCAGCATTTT.